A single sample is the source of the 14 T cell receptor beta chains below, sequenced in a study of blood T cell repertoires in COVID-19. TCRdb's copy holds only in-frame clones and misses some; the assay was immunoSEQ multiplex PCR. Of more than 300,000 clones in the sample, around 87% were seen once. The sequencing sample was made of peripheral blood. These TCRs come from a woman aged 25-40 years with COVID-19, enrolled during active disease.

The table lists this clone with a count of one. CDR3 region: CATQERAVDLGEQFF. In DNA form, the CDR3 reads TGTGCCACCCAGGAGCGGGCTGTTGATTTAGGTGAGCAGTTCTTC. V gene TRBV24-1 combines with J gene TRBJ2-1, with D possibly being TRBD2 (6 bases). Deletions cut 9 bases from V and 9 bases from J, with 23 bases between. The CDR3 contains 15 residues. Germline V gene lookup returns CDR1 KGHDR and CDR2 SFDVKD.

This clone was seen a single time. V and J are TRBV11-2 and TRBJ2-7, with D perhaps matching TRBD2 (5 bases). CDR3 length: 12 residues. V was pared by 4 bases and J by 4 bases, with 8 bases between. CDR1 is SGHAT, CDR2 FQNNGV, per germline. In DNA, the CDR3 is TGTGCCAGCAGCTCGAGGAGGTACGAGCAGTACTTC. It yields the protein CASSSRRYEQYF.

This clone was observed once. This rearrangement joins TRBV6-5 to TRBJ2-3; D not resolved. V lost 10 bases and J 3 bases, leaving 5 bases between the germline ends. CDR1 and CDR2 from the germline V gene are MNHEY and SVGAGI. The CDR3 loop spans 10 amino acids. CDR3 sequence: CATMTDTQYF. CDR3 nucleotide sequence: TGTGCCACTATGACAGATACGCAGTATTTT.

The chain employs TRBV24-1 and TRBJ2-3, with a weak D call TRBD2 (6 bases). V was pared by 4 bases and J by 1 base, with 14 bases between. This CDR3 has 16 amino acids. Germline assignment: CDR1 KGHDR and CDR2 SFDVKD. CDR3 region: CATSERDLIGTDTQYF. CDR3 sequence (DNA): TGTGCCACCAGTGAGCGGGACCTCATAGGCACAGATACGCAGTATTTT.

This CDR3 is CASIRGRGAGELFF. DNA of the CDR3: TGTGCCAGCATTCGCGGGAGAGGGGCCGGGGAGCTGTTTTTT. The rearrangement links TRBV6-5 to TRBJ2-2, with TRBD2 matching over 7 bases. The CDR3 length is 14 residues. J gave up 6 bases and V 7 bases, and 8 bases lay outside the gene matches. Germline CDR1 is MNHEY and CDR2 is SVGAGI.

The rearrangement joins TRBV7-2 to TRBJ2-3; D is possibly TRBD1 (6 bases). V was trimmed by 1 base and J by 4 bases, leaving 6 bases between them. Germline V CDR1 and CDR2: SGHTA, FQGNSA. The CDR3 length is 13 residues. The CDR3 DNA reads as TGTGCCAGCAGCTTAGACAGGGCAGATACGCAGTATTTT. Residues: CASSLDRADTQYF.

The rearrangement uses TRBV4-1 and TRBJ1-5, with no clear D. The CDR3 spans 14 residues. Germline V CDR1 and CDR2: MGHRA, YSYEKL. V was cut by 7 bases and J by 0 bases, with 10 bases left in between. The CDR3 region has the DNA TGCGCCAGCAATTACAGATATAGCAATCAGCCCCAGCATTTT. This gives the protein CASNYRYSNQPQHF.

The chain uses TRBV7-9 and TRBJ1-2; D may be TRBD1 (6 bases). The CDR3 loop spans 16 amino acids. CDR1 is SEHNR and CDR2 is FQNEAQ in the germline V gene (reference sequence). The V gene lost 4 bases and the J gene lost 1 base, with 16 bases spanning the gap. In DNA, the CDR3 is TGTGCCAGCAGCTCCCTCGGGGGGCAGTTTAACTATGGCTACACCTTC. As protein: CASSSLGGQFNYGYTF.

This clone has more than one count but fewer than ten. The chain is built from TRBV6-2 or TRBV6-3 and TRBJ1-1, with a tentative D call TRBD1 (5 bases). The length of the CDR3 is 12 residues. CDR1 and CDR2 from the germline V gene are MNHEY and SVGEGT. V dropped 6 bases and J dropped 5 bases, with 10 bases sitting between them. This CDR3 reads CASSLQETEAFF. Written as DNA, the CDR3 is TGTGCCAGCAGCTTACAGGAGACTGAAGCTTTCTTT.

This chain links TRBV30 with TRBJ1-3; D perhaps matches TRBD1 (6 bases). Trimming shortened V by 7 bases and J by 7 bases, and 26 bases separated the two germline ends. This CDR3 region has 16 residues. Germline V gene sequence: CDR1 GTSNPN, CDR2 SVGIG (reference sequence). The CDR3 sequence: CALKKPGQPRRNTIYF. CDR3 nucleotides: TGTGCCTTAAAGAAACCGGGACAACCTCGGCGGAACACCATATATTTT.

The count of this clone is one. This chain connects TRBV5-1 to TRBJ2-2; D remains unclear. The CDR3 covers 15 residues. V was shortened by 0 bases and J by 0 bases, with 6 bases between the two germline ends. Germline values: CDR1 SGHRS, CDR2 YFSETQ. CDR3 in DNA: TGCGCCAGCAGCTTGGGACTGTCGAACACCGGGGAGCTGTTTTTT. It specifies CASSLGLSNTGELFF.

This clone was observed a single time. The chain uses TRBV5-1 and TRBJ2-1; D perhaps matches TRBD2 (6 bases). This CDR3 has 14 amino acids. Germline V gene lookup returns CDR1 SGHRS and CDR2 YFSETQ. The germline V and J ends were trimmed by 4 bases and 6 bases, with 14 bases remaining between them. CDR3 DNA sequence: TGCGCCAGCAGCCTCGCGGGGCCGGGCAATGAGCAGTTCTTC. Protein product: CASSLAGPGNEQFF.

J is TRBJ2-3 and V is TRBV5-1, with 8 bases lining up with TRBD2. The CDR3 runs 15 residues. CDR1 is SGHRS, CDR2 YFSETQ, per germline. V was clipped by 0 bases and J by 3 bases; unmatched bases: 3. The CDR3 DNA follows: TGCGCCAGCAGCTTGGCACTAGCGGATACAGATACGCAGTATTTT. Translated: CASSLALADTDTQYF.

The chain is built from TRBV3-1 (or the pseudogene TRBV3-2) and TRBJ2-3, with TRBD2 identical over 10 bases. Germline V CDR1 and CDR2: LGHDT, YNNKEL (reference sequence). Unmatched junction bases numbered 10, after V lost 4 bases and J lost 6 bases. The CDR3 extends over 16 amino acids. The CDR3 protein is CASSLALAGVADTQYF. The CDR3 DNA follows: TGTGCCAGCAGCCTTGCCCTAGCGGGGGTCGCGGATACGCAGTATTTT.